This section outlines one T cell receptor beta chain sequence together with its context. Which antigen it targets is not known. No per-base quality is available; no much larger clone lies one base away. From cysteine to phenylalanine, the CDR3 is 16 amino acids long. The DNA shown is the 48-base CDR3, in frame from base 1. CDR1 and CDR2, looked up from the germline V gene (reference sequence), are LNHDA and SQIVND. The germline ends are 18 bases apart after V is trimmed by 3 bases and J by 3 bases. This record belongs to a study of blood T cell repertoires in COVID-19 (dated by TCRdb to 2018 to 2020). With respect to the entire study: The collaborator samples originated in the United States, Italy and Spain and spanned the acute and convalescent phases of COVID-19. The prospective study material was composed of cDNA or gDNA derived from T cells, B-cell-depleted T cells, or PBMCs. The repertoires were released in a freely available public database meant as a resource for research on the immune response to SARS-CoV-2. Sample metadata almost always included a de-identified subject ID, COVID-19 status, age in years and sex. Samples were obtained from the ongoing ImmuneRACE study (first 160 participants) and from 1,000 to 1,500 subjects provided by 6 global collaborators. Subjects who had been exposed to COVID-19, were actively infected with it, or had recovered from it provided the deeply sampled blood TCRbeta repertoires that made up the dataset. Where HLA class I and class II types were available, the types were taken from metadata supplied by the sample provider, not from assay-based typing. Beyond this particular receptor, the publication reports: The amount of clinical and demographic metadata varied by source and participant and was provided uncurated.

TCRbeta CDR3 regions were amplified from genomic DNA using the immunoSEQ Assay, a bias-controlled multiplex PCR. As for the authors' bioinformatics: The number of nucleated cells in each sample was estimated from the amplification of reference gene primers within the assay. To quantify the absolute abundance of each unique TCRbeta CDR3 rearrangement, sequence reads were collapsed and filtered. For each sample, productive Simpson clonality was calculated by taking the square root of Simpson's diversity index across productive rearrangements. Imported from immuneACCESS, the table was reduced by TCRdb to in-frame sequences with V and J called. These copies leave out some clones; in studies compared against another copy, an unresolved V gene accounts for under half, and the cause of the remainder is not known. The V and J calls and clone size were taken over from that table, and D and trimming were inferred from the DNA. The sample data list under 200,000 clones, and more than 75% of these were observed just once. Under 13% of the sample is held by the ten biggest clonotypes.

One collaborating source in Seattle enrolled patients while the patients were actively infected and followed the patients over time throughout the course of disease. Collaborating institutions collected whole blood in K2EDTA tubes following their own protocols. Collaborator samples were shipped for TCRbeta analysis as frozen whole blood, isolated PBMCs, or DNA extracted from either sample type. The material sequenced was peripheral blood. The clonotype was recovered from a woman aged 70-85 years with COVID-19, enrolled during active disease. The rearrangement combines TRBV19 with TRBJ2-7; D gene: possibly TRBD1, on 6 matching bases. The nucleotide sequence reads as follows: TGTGCCAGTAGTATCTTCGGGACAACTGCCAACTACGAGCAGTACTTC. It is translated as CASSIFGTTANYEQYF.